Below are 22 T cell receptor beta chains sequenced from a single sample in a study of vaccination and CD4 T cells after COVID-19. Treatment meaning: approximately 11-day PBMC culture with coronavirus spike peptide pools or control peptides (ViraFEST assay). No antigen is known for these receptors. An Oncomine TCR Beta short-read assay was used to sequence the DNA from cultured CD4+ T cells. TCRdb itself ran the PCR reads through MiXCR, one entry per CDR3 protein. The sample has around 13,000 distinct CDR3 sequences; under 25% are singletons. Source material: cultured CD4+ T cells from blood. These receptors were collected from a human donor with COVID-19.

This clonotype showed up just a few times. V is TRBV7-9 and J is TRBJ1-1; 9 bases align to TRBD1. This CDR3 contains 14 residues. Germline trimming cut 6 bases from V and 4 bases from J; bases unmatched to any gene: 6. Germline V gives CDR1 SEHNR, CDR2 FQNEAQ (reference sequence). The CDR3 region is CASSPGTGTTEAFF. In DNA, the CDR3 is TGTGCCAGCAGTCCCGGGACAGGGACCACTGAAGCTTTCTTT.

The DNA of the CDR3 is TGTGCCAGCTCACCACCTTACGGAGGGGGGATCTATAATTCACCCCTCCACTTT. Translating it yields CASSPPYGGGIYNSPLHF. The chain has TRBV18 and TRBJ1-6; D possibly corresponds to TRBD1 (6 bases). With 0 bases removed from V and 3 bases from J, the gap between germline ends came to 15 bases. Germline assignment: CDR1 KGHSH and CDR2 LQKENI. This CDR3 spans 18 amino acids.

This clonotype rates as medium-sized. The gene calls are TRBV6-1 and TRBJ1-5; 10 bases agree with TRBD1. This CDR3 comprises 16 residues. Trimming removed 2 bases from V and 6 bases from J; junction bases left unmatched: 7. CDR1 is MNHNS, CDR2 SASEGT, per germline. The CDR3: CASSERSGQGGQPQHF. DNA for the CDR3: TGTGCCAGCAGTGAAAGGTCAGGACAGGGGGGTCAGCCCCAGCATTTT.

In the case of this clonotype: This may come from a read error, since a much larger clone is one base off. The chain recombines TRBV28 with TRBJ2-7, with 13 nucleotides matching TRBD2. CDR1 and CDR2 (germline): MDHEN, SYDVKM. This CDR3 has 14 amino acids. CDR3 coding DNA: TGTGTCAGCACGAGGACTAGCGGGGGCTACGAGCAGTACTTC. It codes for CVSTRTSGGYEQYF.

This clonotype ranks as medium-sized. The chain joins TRBV20-1 to TRBJ1-1, with D tentatively TRBD1 (6 bases). The length of the CDR3 is 13 residues. The V gene's germline CDR1 is DFQATT and CDR2 SNEGSKA (reference sequence). Trimming removed 3 bases from V and 4 bases from J, with 12 bases in between. CDR3 residues: CSARDRRGTEAFF. The CDR3 bases are TGCAGTGCTAGGGACAGAAGAGGCACTGAAGCTTTCTTT.

The chain links TRBV6-1 to TRBJ2-2, with TRBD2 matching over 13 bases. The germline V gene has CDR1 MNHNS and CDR2 SASEGT. The CDR3 length is 17 residues. With 4 bases clipped from V and 0 bases from J, the junction kept 2 bases outside the gene matches. CDR3 sequence reads: CASSVTSGGANTGELFF. CDR3 DNA: TGTGCCAGCAGTGTTACTAGCGGGGGGGCGAACACCGGGGAGCTGTTTTTT.

This clonotype was counted between two and nine times. This chain connects TRBV28 to TRBJ1-4; D remains unclear. This CDR3 has 14 residues. Germline loops: CDR1 MDHEN, CDR2 SYDVKM. The V gene lost 2 bases and the J gene lost 8 bases, with 12 bases spanning the gap. CDR3 amino acids: CASSLSGAREKLFF. As DNA, the CDR3 is TGTGCCAGCAGTTTAAGCGGTGCTCGGGAAAAACTGTTTTTT.

J is TRBJ2-7 and V is TRBV7-2; possible D gene TRBD1, 5 bases. Trimming stripped 2 bases from V and 5 bases from J, with 10 bases between. This CDR3 contains 13 residues. CDR1 and CDR2 from the germline V gene are SGHTA and FQGNSA. The CDR3, as DNA: TGTGCCAGCAGCTTACAGGGTGGACACGAGCAGTACTTC. The encoded protein is CASSLQGGHEQYF.

This clonotype is categorized as medium-sized. The rearrangement links TRBV27 to TRBJ1-1; D unclear. Germline assignment: CDR1 MNHEY and CDR2 SMNVEV (reference sequence). The CDR3 is 15 residues long. With 3 bases removed from V and 1 base from J, the gap between germline ends came to 12 bases. This CDR3 reads CASSFISSQNTEAFF. The DNA of the CDR3 is TGTGCCAGCAGTTTTATCTCGTCCCAGAACACTGAAGCTTTCTTT.

V gene TRBV5-1 combines with J gene TRBJ1-5; D is ambiguous. This CDR3 spans 15 amino acids. V lost 2 bases to trimming and J lost 0 bases, with 9 bases between them. The germline gives CDR1 SGHRS, CDR2 YFSETQ. The CDR3 nucleotides are TGCGCCAGCAGCTTAAACAGTAATAGCAATCAGCCCCAGCATTTT. Translation gives CASSLNSNSNQPQHF.

The chain is built from TRBV29-1 and TRBJ2-5, with D perhaps TRBD2 (5 bases). Germline CDR1 is SQVTM and CDR2 is ANQGSEA. The CDR3 is 14 residues long. Trimming shortened V by 3 bases and J by 1 base, and 12 bases separated the two germline ends. CDR3 sequence reads: CSVDRTGSQETQYF. In DNA form, the CDR3 reads TGCAGCGTTGATCGTACGGGGAGCCAAGAGACCCAGTACTTC.

V and J are TRBV5-4 and TRBJ2-3, with 10 bases aligning to TRBD2. The germline gives CDR1 SGHNT, CDR2 YYREEE (reference sequence). J lost 2 bases, V lost 5 bases, and 8 bases had no gene match. The CDR3 has 16 amino acids. CDR3 sequence (DNA): TGTGCCAGCAGTCGCCCTAGCGGGGGAGACACAGATACGCAGTATTTT. Protein: CASSRPSGGDTDTQYF.

This clonotype showed up just a few times. V gene TRBV10-2 combines with J gene TRBJ1-1, with a possible D match to TRBD1 (5 bases). CDR1 and CDR2 (germline): WSHSY, SAAADI. The V end was cut by 2 bases, the J end by 5 bases, with 15 bases between. This CDR3 spans 15 amino acids. CDR3 nucleotide sequence: TGCGCCAGCAGTGAGGCGCAGGGAAGCGGAACTGAAGCTTTCTTT. This codes for CASSEAQGSGTEAFF.

This clonotype counts as medium-sized. The CDR3 is CASSPGGGRSGGYTF. The DNA of the CDR3 is TGTGCCAGCAGTCCGGGGGGAGGTCGGTCTGGTGGCTACACCTTC. This chain uses TRBV7-6 with TRBJ1-2; the D gene is possibly TRBD1 (5 bases). Trimming left V 6 bases short and J 7 bases short, with 21 bases between. The CDR3 consists of 15 residues. CDR1 is SGHVS and CDR2 is FNYEAQ in the germline V gene.

The chain joins TRBV27 to TRBJ2-7; D possibly matches TRBD1 or TRBD2 (7 bases each). The CDR3 has 16 amino acids. Germline V lookup: CDR1 MNHEY, CDR2 SMNVEV (reference sequence). Trimming removed 5 bases from V and 3 bases from J, with 20 bases in between. The CDR3 DNA follows: TGTGCCAGCAGTCGCGAACAGGGGACGGGAGGCTACGAGCAGTACTTC. Translated, it gives CASSREQGTGGYEQYF.

The chain combines TRBV19 with TRBJ2-3; 8 bases agree with TRBD1. This CDR3 region has 15 residues. Per the germline V gene, CDR1 is LNHDA and CDR2 is SQIVND (reference sequence). Trimming removed 5 bases from V and 3 bases from J; junction bases left unmatched: 7. The CDR3 DNA follows: TGTGCCAGTAGTCCCCGACAGGGGTGGACAGATACGCAGTATTTT. This encodes CASSPRQGWTDTQYF.

The V and J genes are TRBV7-2 and TRBJ2-7, with D possibly matching TRBD2 (6 bases). Looked up from germline, CDR1 is SGHTA and CDR2 is FQGNSA. Trimming stripped 8 bases from V and 5 bases from J, with 19 bases between. The CDR3 length is 14 residues. The CDR3 spells CASLLDGGGDEQYF. CDR3 DNA sequence: TGTGCCAGCCTTTTAGACGGGGGTGGGGACGAGCAGTACTTC.

V and J are TRBV12-3 or TRBV12-4 and TRBJ2-7, with 11 bases aligning to TRBD2. The CDR3 runs to 14 residues. Trimming removed 5 bases from V and 2 bases from J; junction bases left unmatched: 2. This CDR3 reads CASSDSGGAYEQYF. In nucleotides, the CDR3 is TGTGCCAGCAGTGATAGCGGGGGGGCCTACGAGCAGTACTTC.

The rearrangement joins TRBV5-5 to TRBJ2-3, with 8 nucleotides matching TRBD2. This CDR3 spans 15 amino acids. Germline loops: CDR1 SGHKS, CDR2 YYEKEE (reference sequence). Unmatched junction bases numbered 2, after V lost 2 bases and J lost 0 bases. The CDR3 loop reads CASSFGGASTDTQYF. The CDR3 DNA reads as TGTGCCAGCAGCTTCGGGGGGGCTAGCACAGATACGCAGTATTTT.

Only a few counts were recorded for this clonotype. The chain combines TRBV20-1 with TRBJ1-5; TRBD1 is a possible D gene (6 bases). The CDR3 consists of 16 residues. CDR1 and CDR2 from the germline V gene are DFQATT and SNEGSKA (reference sequence). The ends were cut back, 0 bases at V and 3 bases at J, with 15 bases in the middle. This CDR3 reads CSARDVRTDLNQPQHF. DNA for the CDR3: TGCAGTGCTAGAGATGTCCGGACAGACCTCAATCAGCCCCAGCATTTT.

This chain connects TRBV19 to TRBJ2-1, with 9 bases that match TRBD2. The length of the CDR3 is 13 residues. J lost 7 bases, V lost 10 bases, and 8 bases had no gene match. CDR1 is LNHDA, CDR2 SQIVND, per germline (reference sequence). The CDR3 DNA reads TGTGCCACAAAGACTAGCGGACAAAATGAGCAGTTCTTC. Amino acid sequence: CATKTSGQNEQFF.

The V and J genes are TRBV11-2 and TRBJ2-1, with 13 bases lining up with TRBD2. V lost 4 bases to trimming and J lost 0 bases; unmatched junction nucleotides: 3. The germline V gene has CDR1 SGHAT and CDR2 FQNNGV. The CDR3 consists of 17 residues. DNA for the CDR3: TGTGCCAGCAGCTCTGGGACTAGCGGGGCCTCCTACAATGAGCAGTTCTTC. Protein: CASSSGTSGASYNEQFF.